This T cell receptor (beta chain) was retrieved from a study of blood T cell repertoires in COVID-19. Study background: The study drew acute and convalescent COVID-19 samples from the United States, Italy and Spain. Sample material is recorded as cDNA or gDNA derived from T cells, B-cell-depleted T cells, or PBMCs.

In the source study's methods: How many nucleated cells were present was estimated from reference gene primer amplification. The data were produced by immunoSEQ multiplex PCR, yet TCRdb's version contains in-frame clones alone and is incomplete. The V and J calls and clone size come from that table; D and trimming were worked out from the DNA. Of approximately 110,000 clones in the sample, 86% were seen once. Sequenced: peripheral blood. The clonotype comes from a human donor in a cohort sampled during active COVID-19.

The CDR3 reads CASSLGGVSYEQYF. CDR3 DNA: TGCGCCAGCAGCTTGGGGGGCGTCTCCTACGAGCAGTACTTC. The gene calls are TRBV5-1 and TRBJ2-7, with a weak D call TRBD1 (5 bases). V lost 0 bases to trimming and J lost 0 bases, with 7 bases between them. The CDR3 length is 14 residues. Looked up from germline, CDR1 is SGHRS and CDR2 is YFSETQ. Variable domain in full (rest from reference TRBV5-1 and TRBJ2-7): KAGVTQTPRYLIKTRGQQVTLSCSPISGHRSVSWYQQTPGQGLQFLFEYFSETQRNKGNFPGRFSGRQFSNSRSEMNVSTLELGDSALYLCASSLGGVSYEQYFGPGTRLTVT.